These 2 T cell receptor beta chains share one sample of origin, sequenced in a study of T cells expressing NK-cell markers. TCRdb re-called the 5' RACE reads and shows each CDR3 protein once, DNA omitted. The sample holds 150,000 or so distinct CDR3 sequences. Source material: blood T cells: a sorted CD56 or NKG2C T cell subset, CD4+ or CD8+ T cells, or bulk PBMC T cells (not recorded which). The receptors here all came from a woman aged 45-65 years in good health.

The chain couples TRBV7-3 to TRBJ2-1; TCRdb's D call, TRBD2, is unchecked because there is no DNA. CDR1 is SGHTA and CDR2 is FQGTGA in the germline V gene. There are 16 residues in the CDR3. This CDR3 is CASSRQRLATYNEQFF.

The CDR3 protein is CASSLLGNEKLFF. The chain combines TRBV27 with TRBJ1-4. From germline, CDR1 is MNHEY and CDR2 SMNVEV (reference sequence). This CDR3 is built from 13 residues.